The rows below give T cell receptor beta chains drawn from one sample of a study of blood T cell repertoires in COVID-19. Only in-frame clones appear in the TCRdb table, and some are missing; sequencing was by immunoSEQ multiplex PCR. This table holds under 350,000 clones, approximately 89% found once. Source material: PBMCs or T cells enriched from blood (not recorded which). All receptors derive from a woman in her fifties or sixties who had recovered from COVID-19. Both conserved end residues are part of each CDR3. Fields, in order: clone size, J gene, V gene, D gene, CDR3 DNA, CDR3 protein. D genes are given only for firm matches. Size is omitted from some rows. Given values are once, few, many or a class for expanded clones.

clone_size: NA; j_call: TRBJ2-1; v_call: TRBV6-1; d_call: NA; cdr3_nt: TGTGCCAGCAGTGAACCCCAGTTGGTTATGGGTGGGCTTCGGTCCTACAATGAGCAGTTCTTC; cdr3_aa: CASSEPQLVMGGLRSYNEQFF
clone_size: NA; j_call: TRBJ2-7; v_call: TRBV27; d_call: NA; cdr3_nt: TGTGCCAGCAGTGCGGTGGGAGCGAGGGAGCAGTACTTC; cdr3_aa: CASSAVGAREQYF
clone_size: once; j_call: TRBJ2-5; v_call: TRBV20-1; d_call: NA; cdr3_nt: TGCAGTGCTAGTAGGGTGACAGTCCAAGAGACCCAGTACTTC; cdr3_aa: CSASRVTVQETQYF
clone_size: NA; j_call: TRBJ2-2; v_call: TRBV6-1; d_call: TRBD1; cdr3_nt: TGTGCCAGCAGTGACCCATCGGGGACAGGGCCCGGGGAGCTGTTTTTT; cdr3_aa: CASSDPSGTGPGELFF
clone_size: NA; j_call: TRBJ2-5; v_call: TRBV11-2; d_call: TRBD1; cdr3_nt: TGTGCCAGCACCACAGGGGCTTTCCAAGAGACCCAGTACTTC; cdr3_aa: CASTTGAFQETQYF
clone_size: NA; j_call: TRBJ1-1; v_call: TRBV28; d_call: NA; cdr3_nt: TGTGCCAGCAGTTTCCGGGGACTATTGAACACTGAAGCTTTCTTT; cdr3_aa: CASSFRGLLNTEAFF
clone_size: NA; j_call: TRBJ1-1; v_call: TRBV5-1; d_call: TRBD1; cdr3_nt: TGCGCCAGCAGCTTGGAGGCAGGGGGAGCTTTCTTT; cdr3_aa: CASSLEAGGAFF
clone_size: NA; j_call: TRBJ1-2; v_call: TRBV11-2; d_call: NA; cdr3_nt: TGTGCCAGCAGCTTAGTGTACAGGGATGGCTACACCTTC; cdr3_aa: CASSLVYRDGYTF
clone_size: many; j_call: TRBJ1-1; v_call: TRBV27; d_call: NA; cdr3_nt: TGTGCCAGCAGTTTAAGCCAGGCGGGTGAAGCTTTCTTT; cdr3_aa: CASSLSQAGEAFF
clone_size: once; j_call: TRBJ2-5; v_call: TRBV10-3; d_call: NA; cdr3_nt: TGTGCCATCAGTGATCCGAGGTGGTATGAGACCCAGTACTTC; cdr3_aa: CAISDPRWYETQYF
clone_size: NA; j_call: TRBJ1-1; v_call: TRBV19; d_call: NA; cdr3_nt: TGTGCCAGTATGATTGCACACATGAACACTGAAGCTTTCTTT; cdr3_aa: CASMIAHMNTEAFF
clone_size: NA; j_call: TRBJ1-5; v_call: TRBV2; d_call: NA; cdr3_nt: TGTGCCAGCAGTGGTAGACAGTCTCGCAATCAGCCCCAGCATTTT; cdr3_aa: CASSGRQSRNQPQHF
clone_size: few; j_call: TRBJ1-2; v_call: TRBV28; d_call: TRBD1; cdr3_nt: TGTGCCAGCAGGACAGGGGACTCAACTAACTATGGCTACACCTTC; cdr3_aa: CASRTGDSTNYGYTF
clone_size: NA; j_call: TRBJ1-2; v_call: TRBV4-1; d_call: TRBD1; cdr3_nt: TGCGCCAGCAGTCTCACCTTTACAGGGGCCTATGGCTACACCTTC; cdr3_aa: CASSLTFTGAYGYTF
clone_size: NA; j_call: TRBJ1-2; v_call: TRBV19; d_call: NA; cdr3_nt: TGTGCCAGTAGTCCCTCAGGATTCGACGGCTACACCTTC; cdr3_aa: CASSPSGFDGYTF
clone_size: NA; j_call: TRBJ1-2; v_call: TRBV6-6; d_call: TRBD1; cdr3_nt: TGTGCCAGTCGGACAGGGGGCGGCACTGGCTACACCTTC; cdr3_aa: CASRTGGGTGYTF
clone_size: NA; j_call: TRBJ1-2; v_call: TRBV2; d_call: TRBD1; cdr3_nt: TGTGCCACGGGTCGAGGGGGCCTGGGTGGCTACACCTTC; cdr3_aa: CATGRGGLGGYTF
clone_size: NA; j_call: TRBJ2-1; v_call: TRBV5-1; d_call: TRBD2; cdr3_nt: TGCGCCACCGGCACGGGGGGGGCCAGAAATGAGCAGTTCTTC; cdr3_aa: CATGTGGARNEQFF
clone_size: NA; j_call: TRBJ1-4; v_call: TRBV2; d_call: NA; cdr3_nt: TGTGCCAGCAGTAGACAGATATCCTGGAAACTGTTTTTT; cdr3_aa: CASSRQISWKLFF
clone_size: once; j_call: TRBJ1-2; v_call: TRBV5-1; d_call: TRBD1; cdr3_nt: TGCGCCAGCAGCACCACTCTACAGGGGGCGTATGGCTACACCTTC; cdr3_aa: CASSTTLQGAYGYTF
clone_size: NA; j_call: TRBJ1-5; v_call: TRBV15; d_call: NA; cdr3_nt: TGTGCCACCAGCAGAGGGGCACTGCCCCAGCATTTT; cdr3_aa: CATSRGALPQHF
clone_size: once; j_call: TRBJ2-7; v_call: TRBV2; d_call: NA; cdr3_nt: TGTGCCAGCAGTGGACAGACCTACGAGCAGTACTTC; cdr3_aa: CASSGQTYEQYF
clone_size: NA; j_call: TRBJ1-4; v_call: TRBV19; d_call: NA; cdr3_nt: TGTGCCAGTAGGACGGGGGATGAAAAACTGTTTTTT; cdr3_aa: CASRTGDEKLFF
clone_size: NA; j_call: TRBJ1-3; v_call: TRBV19; d_call: NA; cdr3_nt: TGTGCCAGTAACACGGACAGAGCTTTCGCTGGAAACACCATATATTTT; cdr3_aa: CASNTDRAFAGNTIYF
clone_size: NA; j_call: TRBJ2-7; v_call: TRBV7-9; d_call: NA; cdr3_nt: TGTGCCAGCAGCTTAAGACTAGGACACCACGAGCAGTACTTC; cdr3_aa: CASSLRLGHHEQYF
clone_size: NA; j_call: TRBJ1-4; v_call: TRBV3-1/TRBV3-2; d_call: NA; cdr3_nt: TGTGCCAGCAGCCCTGGAGGAGAGCCCGAAAAACTGTTTTTT; cdr3_aa: CASSPGGEPEKLFF
clone_size: NA; j_call: TRBJ2-7; v_call: TRBV4-2; d_call: NA; cdr3_nt: TGTGCCAGCAGCCAAGAACTCGCAGGGCCCTACGAGCAGTACTTC; cdr3_aa: CASSQELAGPYEQYF
clone_size: NA; j_call: TRBJ2-7; v_call: TRBV28; d_call: TRBD1; cdr3_nt: TGTGCCAGCAGTTCGCCGGGACAGGGGGAACAGCAGTACTTC; cdr3_aa: CASSSPGQGEQQYF
clone_size: NA; j_call: TRBJ1-2; v_call: TRBV14; d_call: TRBD1; cdr3_nt: TGTGCCAGCAGCCAACTCCTAGTTCGACAGGGCGTCTTTGGCTACACCTTC; cdr3_aa: CASSQLLVRQGVFGYTF
clone_size: NA; j_call: TRBJ2-1; v_call: TRBV6-9; d_call: NA; cdr3_nt: TGTGCCAGCAGTTCTACTGGTTACAATGAGCAGTTCTTC; cdr3_aa: CASSSTGYNEQFF
clone_size: NA; j_call: TRBJ2-1; v_call: TRBV6-2/TRBV6-3; d_call: TRBD2; cdr3_nt: TGTGCCAGCAGCCGTCGGGAGGATGAGCAGTTCTTC; cdr3_aa: CASSRREDEQFF
clone_size: NA; j_call: TRBJ2-7; v_call: TRBV7-9; d_call: TRBD1; cdr3_nt: TGTGCCAGCAGCTCCGGTTACAGGGGGCGCGTTTCCTACGAGCAGTACTTC; cdr3_aa: CASSSGYRGRVSYEQYF
clone_size: NA; j_call: TRBJ2-5; v_call: TRBV9; d_call: TRBD2; cdr3_nt: TGTGCCAGCAGTTCCGGGGGACTAGCGGAGACCCAGTACTTC; cdr3_aa: CASSSGGLAETQYF
clone_size: NA; j_call: TRBJ1-1; v_call: TRBV10-1; d_call: NA; cdr3_nt: TGCGCCAGCAGTGGGGGGCCCTCGAACACTGAAGCTTTCTTT; cdr3_aa: CASSGGPSNTEAFF
clone_size: once; j_call: TRBJ2-3; v_call: TRBV6-1; d_call: TRBD2; cdr3_nt: TGTGCCAGCAGTGACCCACGACTAGCGGGGATCCGCCATACGCAGTATTTT; cdr3_aa: CASSDPRLAGIRHTQYF